These 26 T cell receptor beta chains share one sample of origin, sequenced in a study of cytomegalovirus exposure and HLA in healthy donors. PCR involved 60 Vbeta and 13 Jbeta primers. Assay used: immunoSEQ multiplex PCR; TCRdb lists only in-frame clones, some missing. The sample records about 78,000 clones, approximately 57% being singletons. The sample consisted of PBMCs. These receptors were taken from a man aged 25-45 years in good health and CMV-seropositive.

This chain uses TRBV7-6 with TRBJ2-2, with 7 bases lining up with TRBD1. The J segment lost 5 bases and the V segment lost 1 base, leaving 4 bases of the junction unmatched. This CDR3 is 15 amino acids long. Germline lookup yields CDR1 SGHVS and CDR2 FNYEAQ. The CDR3 DNA follows: TGTGCCAGCAGCTTAGAGGGGGCGCGGACCGGGGAGCTGTTTTTT. This gives the protein CASSLEGARTGELFF.

V is TRBV2 and J is TRBJ2-7; the match to TRBD2 covers 8 bases. Per the germline V gene, CDR1 is SNHLY and CDR2 is FYNNEI. Unmatched junction bases numbered 4, after V lost 0 bases and J lost 6 bases. CDR3 length: 14 amino acids. The CDR3 nucleotides are TGTGCCAGCAGTGAAGCGCTTCGGGGGGGCGAGCAGTACTTC. It encodes CASSEALRGGEQYF.

The J gene is TRBJ2-2, the V gene TRBV7-3, with no clear D. Trimming cost V 0 bases and J 6 bases, with 5 bases left between them. Looked up from germline, CDR1 is SGHTA and CDR2 is FQGTGA. The length of the CDR3 is 13 residues. The CDR3 coding sequence is TGTGCCAGCAGCTTAACCGTCTCCGGGGAGCTGTTTTTT. Translating it yields CASSLTVSGELFF.

This clone was counted only a few times. The chain uses TRBV5-6 and TRBJ1-2, with a tentative D call TRBD1 (6 bases). From germline, CDR1 is SGHDT and CDR2 YYEEEE. The V end lost 4 bases, the J end lost 5 bases, and 9 bases lay between the germline ends. The CDR3 loop spans 12 amino acids. CDR3 amino acids: CASSPGQYGYTF. The CDR3, as DNA: TGTGCCAGCAGCCCTGGACAGTATGGCTACACCTTC.

The V and J genes are TRBV14 and TRBJ2-3; 10 bases align to TRBD2. CDR3 size: 17 residues. Germline V gives CDR1 SGHDN, CDR2 FVKESK. The V and J ends lost 1 base and 2 bases, in that order; junction bases with no gene match: 6. The CDR3 protein is CASSQGLAGALTDTQYF. CDR3 coding DNA: TGTGCCAGCAGCCAAGGTCTAGCGGGGGCCCTCACAGATACGCAGTATTTT.

This clone turned up a few times. The V and J genes are TRBV15 and TRBJ2-1, with 7 positions matching TRBD1. In germline, CDR1 is LNHNV, CDR2 YYDKDF (reference sequence). This CDR3 spans 14 amino acids. After removal of 2 bases from V and 5 bases from J, the junction contained 3 bases not matched to a gene. The CDR3 nucleotides are TGTGCCACCAGCAGACCGGGACAGAACAATGAGCAGTTCTTC. This translates into CATSRPGQNNEQFF.

The J gene is TRBJ2-1, the V gene TRBV12-5; TRBD2 is a possible D gene (6 bases). The CDR3 extends over 15 amino acids. CDR1 is LGHNT and CDR2 is FRNRAP in the germline V gene. The V gene lost 3 bases and the J gene lost 7 bases, with 16 bases spanning the gap. The CDR3 loop is CASGFGSPAVNEQFF. Here the CDR3 DNA reads TGTGCTAGTGGTTTCGGGAGCCCCGCGGTGAATGAGCAGTTCTTC.

This chain joins TRBV6-5 and TRBJ2-7, with TRBD1 matching over 9 bases. CDR1 is MNHEY, CDR2 SVGAGI, per germline. Unmatched junction bases numbered 6, after V lost 1 base and J lost 5 bases. CDR3 length: 15 amino acids. This chain's CDR3 is CASSYWGQGKDEQYF. The CDR3 coding sequence is TGTGCCAGCAGTTACTGGGGACAGGGAAAAGACGAGCAGTACTTC.

The chain links TRBV6-5 to TRBJ2-5, with 9 positions matching TRBD2. CDR3 length: 14 residues. Per the germline V gene, CDR1 is MNHEY and CDR2 is SVGAGI. V lost 8 bases, J lost 4 bases, and 8 bases stayed unmatched. The CDR3 spells CASVASGVAETQYF. The CDR3 DNA reads TGTGCCAGCGTCGCTAGCGGGGTCGCAGAGACCCAGTACTTC.

CDR3 loop: CASSAVAGYEQYF. As DNA, the CDR3 is TGTGCCAGCAGCGCCGTGGCGGGCTACGAGCAGTACTTC. This chain joins TRBV9 and TRBJ2-7; TRBD2 might be the D (5 bases). Germline V lookup: CDR1 SGDLS, CDR2 YYNGEE. The CDR3 totals 13 residues. Trimming left V 3 bases short and J 3 bases short, with 10 bases between.

This clone has only one observation. V is TRBV7-3 and J is TRBJ2-2, with TRBD2 matching 8 bases. This CDR3 has 17 amino acids. V trimming: 3 bases; J trimming: 5 bases; junction bases outside the gene matches: 11. Germline values: CDR1 SGHTA, CDR2 FQGTGA. As DNA, the CDR3 is TGTGCCAGCAGCTTCCTCCGGAGCGGGGGTAGTACCGGGGAGCTGTTTTTT. It specifies CASSFLRSGGSTGELFF.

This clone was seen a single time. This rearrangement joins TRBV4-3 to TRBJ2-7; 10 bases are shared with TRBD2. The CDR3 runs to 16 residues. The J segment lost 2 bases and the V segment lost 0 bases, leaving 4 bases of the junction unmatched. Germline loops: CDR1 LGHNA, CDR2 YSLEER. This CDR3 reads CASSQEIAGGTYEQYF. The CDR3 nucleotides read TGCGCCAGCAGCCAAGAAATAGCGGGAGGAACCTACGAGCAGTACTTC.

The chain links TRBV5-4 to TRBJ1-6; no clear D. CDR3 length equals 14 residues. Trimming took off 0 bases at V and 9 bases at J, with 10 bases between the two ends. In germline, CDR1 is SGHNT, CDR2 YYREEE (reference sequence). The CDR3, as DNA: TGTGCCAGCAGCTTGGGTCAAGCGGGTTCACCCCTCCACTTT. Protein product: CASSLGQAGSPLHF.

The rearrangement uses TRBV11-2 and TRBJ2-1; D gene ambiguous. The CDR3 is 15 residues long. Germline lookup yields CDR1 SGHAT and CDR2 FQNNGV. The V and J ends lost 3 bases and 0 bases respectively, with 9 bases between them. As DNA, the CDR3 is TGTGCCAGCAGCTTTGTGCGAAGCTCCTACAATGAGCAGTTCTTC. It translates to CASSFVRSSYNEQFF.

The V gene is TRBV5-4, the J gene TRBJ2-5, with D unresolved. The CDR3 runs 13 residues. Germline values: CDR1 SGHNT, CDR2 YYREEE (reference sequence). Trimming removed 0 bases at V and 0 bases at J, with 3 bases between. Here the CDR3 reads CASSLVDQETQYF. The CDR3 DNA sequence: TGTGCCAGCAGCTTGGTAGACCAAGAGACCCAGTACTTC.

V and J are TRBV7-8 and TRBJ1-1; TRBD1 aligns across 8 bases. CDR1 SGHVS and CDR2 FQNEAQ come from the germline V gene. The trim removed 5 bases at V and 5 bases at J, leaving 13 bases unmatched. The CDR3 loop spans 16 amino acids. The CDR3 DNA is TGTGCCAGCAGCCCGCGATCAACAGGGGGAGGAACTGAAGCTTTCTTT. Amino acids: CASSPRSTGGGTEAFF. The whole variable domain, filled in from reference TRBV7-8 and TRBJ1-1, reads GAGVSQSPRYKVAKRGQDVALRCDPISGHVSLFWYQQALGQGPEFLTYFQNEAQLDKSGLPSDRFFAERPEGSVSTLKIQRTQQEDSAVYLCASSPRSTGGGTEAFFGQGTRLTVV.

The rearrangement joins TRBV10-2 to TRBJ1-1; tentative D call: TRBD1 (5 bases). The V gene's germline CDR1 is WSHSY and CDR2 SAAADI. The CDR3 is 15 amino acids. V was clipped by 7 bases and J by 4 bases, with 19 bases between them. The CDR3 reads CASTLGGGARTEAFF. In nucleotides, the CDR3 is TGCGCCAGCACCCTAGGTGGTGGGGCGCGCACTGAAGCTTTCTTT.

The chain is built from TRBV28 and TRBJ2-7; 10 bases are shared with TRBD2. J was trimmed by 3 bases and V by 4 bases; bases with no gene match: 6. This CDR3 contains 15 residues. Per germline, CDR1 MDHEN and CDR2 SYDVKM. In DNA form, the CDR3 reads TGTGCCAGCAGTTCCCCTAGCGGGGGATTCTACGAGCAGTACTTC. This encodes CASSSPSGGFYEQYF.

This chain connects TRBV18 to TRBJ2-2; no clear D. The length of the CDR3 is 12 residues. Germline CDR1 and CDR2: KGHSH and LQKENI. The V end lost 2 bases, the J end lost 5 bases, and 3 bases lay between the germline ends. The CDR3: CASSPSTGELFF. CDR3 bases: TGTGCCAGCTCACCATCTACCGGGGAGCTGTTTTTT.

This clone is termed medium-sized. The gene calls are TRBV15 and TRBJ2-7; 9 positions match TRBD2. Germline CDR1 and CDR2: LNHNV and YYDKDF (reference sequence). The CDR3 is 12 residues long. The V segment lost 6 bases and the J segment 3 bases; nucleotides outside the gene matches: 0. This chain's CDR3 is CATSSGSYEQYF. The DNA of the CDR3 is TGTGCCACCAGTAGCGGGAGCTACGAGCAGTACTTC.

V is TRBV2 and J is TRBJ2-3; 12 bases map to TRBD2. Germline-derived CDR1 and CDR2 are SNHLY and FYNNEI. This CDR3 is built from 16 residues. Trimming removed 7 bases from V and 0 bases from J; junction bases left unmatched: 5. The DNA of the CDR3 is TGTGCCAGCAATGGACTAGCGGGGTCTAGCACAGATACGCAGTATTTT. This sequence encodes CASNGLAGSSTDTQYF.

In its sample, this clone was seen a few times. The V gene is TRBV28, the J gene TRBJ1-1; D ambiguous. V lost 5 bases, J lost 2 bases, and 21 bases lay in between. Germline CDR1 reads MDHEN; CDR2 reads SYDVKM. CDR3 size: 17 residues. The CDR3 sequence: CASSPLGVLTENTEAFF. The CDR3 DNA is TGTGCCAGCAGTCCCCTCGGGGTTTTGACGGAAAACACTGAAGCTTTCTTT.

The rearrangement links TRBV6-1 to TRBJ2-3, with 10 bases aligning to TRBD2. There are 16 residues in the CDR3. V trimming: 3 bases; J trimming: 7 bases; junction bases outside the gene matches: 10. CDR1 is MNHNS and CDR2 is SASEGT in the germline V gene. The DNA of the CDR3 is TGTGCCAGCAGTGATGAAGGGACTAGCGCCTTATATACGCAGTATTTT. The encoded protein is CASSDEGTSALYTQYF.

DNA of the CDR3: TGTGCCACCAGCAGAGATCAGGGTGTTCAAGAGACCCAGTACTTC. Its translation: CATSRDQGVQETQYF. The chain uses TRBV15 and TRBJ2-5; D might be TRBD1 (5 bases). V was trimmed by 0 bases and J by 2 bases, leaving 10 bases between them. The CDR3 length is 15 residues. Germline CDR1 LNHNV, CDR2 YYDKDF (reference sequence).

In this sample, this clone turned up a few times. The chain recombines TRBV5-8 with TRBJ1-4, with a tentative D call TRBD1 (6 bases). The length of the CDR3 is 15 residues. CDR1 and CDR2 from the germline V gene are SGHTS and YDEGEE. With 4 bases removed from V and 2 bases from J, the gap between germline ends came to 12 bases. The CDR3 reads CASSRLGQTNEKLFF. The CDR3 DNA reads TGTGCCAGCAGCCGGCTCGGACAGACTAATGAAAAACTGTTTTTT.

About this clone: Other DNA variants within this sample encode the same CDR3. The V call is TRBV6-5, the J call TRBJ2-3, with TRBD2 identical over 10 bases. The J segment lost 2 bases and the V segment lost 0 bases, leaving 2 bases of the junction unmatched. CDR3 size: 16 residues. Germline V CDR1 and CDR2: MNHEY, SVGAGI. CDR3 residues: CASSYSTSGYTDTQYF. Here the CDR3 DNA reads TGTGCCAGCAGTTACTCGACTAGCGGGTACACAGATACGCAGTATTTT.